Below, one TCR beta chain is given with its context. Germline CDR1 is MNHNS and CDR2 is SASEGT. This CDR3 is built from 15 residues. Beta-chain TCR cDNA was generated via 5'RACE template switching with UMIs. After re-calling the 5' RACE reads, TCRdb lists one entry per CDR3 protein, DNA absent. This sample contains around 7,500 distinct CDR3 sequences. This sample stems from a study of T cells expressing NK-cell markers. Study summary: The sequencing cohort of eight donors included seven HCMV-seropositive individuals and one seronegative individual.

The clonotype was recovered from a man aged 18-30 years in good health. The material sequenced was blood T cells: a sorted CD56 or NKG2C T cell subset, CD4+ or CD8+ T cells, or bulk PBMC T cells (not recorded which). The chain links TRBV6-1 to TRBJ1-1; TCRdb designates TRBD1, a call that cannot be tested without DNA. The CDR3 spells CASSERDGVNTEAFF.